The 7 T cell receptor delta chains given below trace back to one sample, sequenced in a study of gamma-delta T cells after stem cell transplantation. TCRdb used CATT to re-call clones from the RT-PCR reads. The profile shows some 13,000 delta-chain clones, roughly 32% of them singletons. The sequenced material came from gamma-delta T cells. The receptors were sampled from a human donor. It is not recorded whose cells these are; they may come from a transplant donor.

CDR3 sequence: CAAVLGASDKLIF. As DNA, the CDR3 is TGTGCAGCAGTACTGGGGGCCTCCGATAAACTCATCTTT. The chain joins TRAV29/DV5 to TRDJ1; the match to TRDD3 covers 8 bases. Germline V gene lookup returns CDR1 NSMFDY and CDR2 ISSIKDK. There are 13 residues in the CDR3. The V segment lost 4 bases and the J segment 3 bases; nucleotides outside the gene matches: 5.

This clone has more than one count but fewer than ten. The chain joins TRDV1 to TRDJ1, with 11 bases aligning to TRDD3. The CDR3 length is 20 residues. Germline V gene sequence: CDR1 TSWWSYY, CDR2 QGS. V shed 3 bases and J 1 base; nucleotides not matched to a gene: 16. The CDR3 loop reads CALGDHNLRNWGIATDKLIF. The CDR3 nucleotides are TGTGCTCTTGGGGATCATAATCTACGTAACTGGGGGATAGCCACCGATAAACTCATCTTT.

The CDR3, as DNA: TGTGCCTTTCTCCGACGGCACTGGCGGTACACCGATAAACTCATCTTT. It yields the protein CAFLRRHWRYTDKLIF. The chain links TRDV3 to TRDJ1; a weak D match, TRDD3 (5 bases). Trimming took 2 bases from V and 0 from J, leaving 19 bases between them. CDR1 and CDR2 (germline): TVYSNPD, GDNSRS (reference sequence). The CDR3 extends over 16 amino acids.

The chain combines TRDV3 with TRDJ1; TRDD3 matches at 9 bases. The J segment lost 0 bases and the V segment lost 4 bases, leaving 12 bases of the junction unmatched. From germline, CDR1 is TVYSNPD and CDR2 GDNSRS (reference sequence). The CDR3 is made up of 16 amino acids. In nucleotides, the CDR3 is TGTGCCTCTTCAGCTACTGGGGGACCCAACACCGATAAACTCATCTTT. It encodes CASSATGGPNTDKLIF.

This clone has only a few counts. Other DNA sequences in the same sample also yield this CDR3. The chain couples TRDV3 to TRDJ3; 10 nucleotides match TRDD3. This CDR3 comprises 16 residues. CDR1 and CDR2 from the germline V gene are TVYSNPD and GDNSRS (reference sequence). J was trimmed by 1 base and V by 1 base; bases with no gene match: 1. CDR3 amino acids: CAFTGGYSWDTRQMFF. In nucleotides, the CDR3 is TGTGCCTTTACTGGGGGATATTCCTGGGACACCCGACAGATGTTTTTC.

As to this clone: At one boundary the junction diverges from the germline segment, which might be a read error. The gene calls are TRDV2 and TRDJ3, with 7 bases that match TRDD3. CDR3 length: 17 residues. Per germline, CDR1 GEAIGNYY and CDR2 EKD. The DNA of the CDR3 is TGTGCCTGTGACACGACTGGGGACACCTTGGACACCCGACATATGTTTTTC. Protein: CACDTTGDTLDTRHMFF.

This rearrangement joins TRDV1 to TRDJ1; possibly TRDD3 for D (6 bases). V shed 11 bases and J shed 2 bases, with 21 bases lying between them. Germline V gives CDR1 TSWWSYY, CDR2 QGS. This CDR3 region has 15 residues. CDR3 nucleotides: TGTGCTAGTGGGGATCTCCGGCGTGAAACCGATAAACTCATCTTT. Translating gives CASGDLRRETDKLIF.